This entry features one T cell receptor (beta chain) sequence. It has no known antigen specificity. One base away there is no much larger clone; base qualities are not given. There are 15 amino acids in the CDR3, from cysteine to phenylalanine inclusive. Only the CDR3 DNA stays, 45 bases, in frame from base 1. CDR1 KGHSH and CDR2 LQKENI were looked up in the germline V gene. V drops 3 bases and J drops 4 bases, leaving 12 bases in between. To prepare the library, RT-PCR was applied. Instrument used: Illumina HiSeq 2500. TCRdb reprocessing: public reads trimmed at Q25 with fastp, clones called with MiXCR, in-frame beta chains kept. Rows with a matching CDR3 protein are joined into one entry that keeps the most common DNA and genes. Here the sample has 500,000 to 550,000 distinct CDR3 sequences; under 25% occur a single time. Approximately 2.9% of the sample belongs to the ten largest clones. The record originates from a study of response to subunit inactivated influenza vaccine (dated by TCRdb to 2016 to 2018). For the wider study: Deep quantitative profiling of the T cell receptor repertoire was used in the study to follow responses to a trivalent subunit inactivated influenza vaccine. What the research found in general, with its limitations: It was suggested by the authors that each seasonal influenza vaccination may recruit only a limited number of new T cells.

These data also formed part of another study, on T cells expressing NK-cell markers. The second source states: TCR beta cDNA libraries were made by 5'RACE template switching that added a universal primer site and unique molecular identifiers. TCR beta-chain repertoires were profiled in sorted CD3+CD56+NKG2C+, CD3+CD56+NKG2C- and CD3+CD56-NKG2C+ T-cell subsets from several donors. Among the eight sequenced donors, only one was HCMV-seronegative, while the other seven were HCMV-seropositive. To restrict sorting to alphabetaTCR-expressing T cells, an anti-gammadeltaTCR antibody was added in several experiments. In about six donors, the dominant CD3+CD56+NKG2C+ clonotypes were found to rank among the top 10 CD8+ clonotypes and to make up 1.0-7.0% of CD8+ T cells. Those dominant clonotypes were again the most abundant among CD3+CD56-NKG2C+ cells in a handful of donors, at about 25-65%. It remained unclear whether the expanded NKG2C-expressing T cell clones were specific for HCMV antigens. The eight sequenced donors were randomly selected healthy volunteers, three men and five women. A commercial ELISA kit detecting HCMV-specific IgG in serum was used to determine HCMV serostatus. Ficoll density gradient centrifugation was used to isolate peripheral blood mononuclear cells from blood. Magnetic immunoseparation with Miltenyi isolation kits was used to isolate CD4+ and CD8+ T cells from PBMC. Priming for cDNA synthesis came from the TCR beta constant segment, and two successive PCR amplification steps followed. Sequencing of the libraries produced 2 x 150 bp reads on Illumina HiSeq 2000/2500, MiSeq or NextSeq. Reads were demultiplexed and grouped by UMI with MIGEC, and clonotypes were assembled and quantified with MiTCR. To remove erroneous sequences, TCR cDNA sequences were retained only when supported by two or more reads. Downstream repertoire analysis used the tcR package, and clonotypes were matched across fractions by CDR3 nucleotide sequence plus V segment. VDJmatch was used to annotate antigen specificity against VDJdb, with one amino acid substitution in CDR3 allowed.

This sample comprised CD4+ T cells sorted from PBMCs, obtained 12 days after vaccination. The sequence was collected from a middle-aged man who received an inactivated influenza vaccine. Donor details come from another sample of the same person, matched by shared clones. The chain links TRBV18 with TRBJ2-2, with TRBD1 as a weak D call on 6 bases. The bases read TGTGCCAGCTCACCCAACAGGGCGGCCACCGGGGAGCTGTTTTTT. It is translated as CASSPNRAATGELFF. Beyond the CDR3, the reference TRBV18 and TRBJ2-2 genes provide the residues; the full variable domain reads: NAGVMQNPRHLVRRRGQEARLRCSPMKGHSHVYWYRQLPEEGLKFMVYLQKENIIDESGMPKERFSAEFPKEGPSILRIQQVVRGDSAAYFCASSPNRAATGELFFGEGSRLTVL.